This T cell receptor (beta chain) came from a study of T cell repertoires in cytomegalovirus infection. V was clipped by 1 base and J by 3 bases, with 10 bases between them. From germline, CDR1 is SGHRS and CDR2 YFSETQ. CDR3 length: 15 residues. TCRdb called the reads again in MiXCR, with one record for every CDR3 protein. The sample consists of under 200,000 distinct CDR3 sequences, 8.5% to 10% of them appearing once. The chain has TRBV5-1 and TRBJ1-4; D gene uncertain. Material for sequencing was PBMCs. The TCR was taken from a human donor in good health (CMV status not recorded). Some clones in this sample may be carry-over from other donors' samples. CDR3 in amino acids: CASSLYSESNEKLFF. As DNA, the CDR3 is TGCGCCAGCAGCTTGTATTCGGAGTCTAATGAAAAACTGTTTTTT.